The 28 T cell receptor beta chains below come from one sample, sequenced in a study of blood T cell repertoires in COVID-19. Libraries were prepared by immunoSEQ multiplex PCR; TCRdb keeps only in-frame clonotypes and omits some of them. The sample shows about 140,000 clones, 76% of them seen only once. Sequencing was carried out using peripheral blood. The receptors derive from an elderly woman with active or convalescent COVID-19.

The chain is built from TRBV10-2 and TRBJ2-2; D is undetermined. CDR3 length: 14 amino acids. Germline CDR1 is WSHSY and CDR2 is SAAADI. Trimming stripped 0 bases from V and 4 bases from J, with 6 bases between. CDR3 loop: CASSESRSTGELFF. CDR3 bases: TGCGCCAGCAGTGAGTCGAGAAGCACCGGGGAGCTGTTTTTT.

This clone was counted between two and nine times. In DNA, the CDR3 is TGTGCCAGCAGTTCTCTTCCGTCGGGGGGGCCGAACACCGGGGAGCTGTTTTTT. This gives the protein CASSSLPSGGPNTGELFF. The V call is TRBV5-5, the J call TRBJ2-2, with 8 bases aligning to TRBD2. The CDR3 is made up of 18 amino acids. V trimming: 5 bases; J trimming: 0 bases; junction bases outside the gene matches: 12. The V gene's germline CDR1 is SGHKS and CDR2 YYEKEE (reference sequence).

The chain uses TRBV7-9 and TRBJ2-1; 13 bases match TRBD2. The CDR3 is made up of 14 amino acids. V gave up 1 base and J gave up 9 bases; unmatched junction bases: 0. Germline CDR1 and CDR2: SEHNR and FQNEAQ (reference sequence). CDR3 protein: CASSLGLAGGEQFF. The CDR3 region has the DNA TGTGCCAGCAGCTTAGGACTAGCGGGGGGTGAGCAGTTCTTC.

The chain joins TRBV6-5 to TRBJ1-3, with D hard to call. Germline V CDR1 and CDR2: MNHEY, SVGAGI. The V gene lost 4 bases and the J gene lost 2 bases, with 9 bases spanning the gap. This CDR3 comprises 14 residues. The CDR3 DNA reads TGTGCCAGCAGTTCCAACTTCCCTGGAAACACCATATATTTT. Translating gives CASSSNFPGNTIYF.

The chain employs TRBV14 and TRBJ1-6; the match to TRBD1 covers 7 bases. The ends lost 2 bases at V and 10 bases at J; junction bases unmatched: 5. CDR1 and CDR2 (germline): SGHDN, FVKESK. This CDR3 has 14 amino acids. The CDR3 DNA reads TGTGCCAGCAGCCAACTTCACAGGGGATCACCCCTCCACTTT. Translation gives CASSQLHRGSPLHF.

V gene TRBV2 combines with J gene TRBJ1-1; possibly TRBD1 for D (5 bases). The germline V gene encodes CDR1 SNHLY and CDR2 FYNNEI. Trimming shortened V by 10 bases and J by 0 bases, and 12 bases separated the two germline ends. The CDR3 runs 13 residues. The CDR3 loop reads CATQTAMNTEAFF. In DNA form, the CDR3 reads TGTGCCACCCAGACAGCTATGAACACTGAAGCTTTCTTT. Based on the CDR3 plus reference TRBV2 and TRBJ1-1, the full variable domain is EPEVTQTPSHQVTQMGQEVILRCVPISNHLYFYWYRQILGQKVEFLVSFYNNEISEKSEIFDDQFSVERPDGSNFTLKIRSTKLEDSAMYFCATQTAMNTEAFFGQGTRLTVV.

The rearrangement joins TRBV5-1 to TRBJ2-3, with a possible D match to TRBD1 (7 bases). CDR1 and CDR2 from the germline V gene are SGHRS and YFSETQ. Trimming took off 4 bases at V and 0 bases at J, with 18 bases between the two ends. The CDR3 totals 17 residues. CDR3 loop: CASSRSGGSGSTDTQYF. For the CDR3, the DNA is TGCGCCAGCAGCCGGTCAGGGGGGTCTGGCAGCACAGATACGCAGTATTTT.

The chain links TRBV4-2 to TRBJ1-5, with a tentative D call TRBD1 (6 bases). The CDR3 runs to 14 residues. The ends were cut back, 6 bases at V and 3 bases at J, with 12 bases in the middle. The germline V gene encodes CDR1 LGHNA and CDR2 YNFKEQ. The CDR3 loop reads CASSQTGYNQPQHF. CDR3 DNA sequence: TGTGCCAGCAGTCAAACAGGGTACAATCAGCCCCAGCATTTT.

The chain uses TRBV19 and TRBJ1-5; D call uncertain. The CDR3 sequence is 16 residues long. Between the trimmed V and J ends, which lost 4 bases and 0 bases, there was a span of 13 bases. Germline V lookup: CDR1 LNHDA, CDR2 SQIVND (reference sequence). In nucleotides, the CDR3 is TGTGCCAGTAGTAGCCCCCCGGGTTTTAGCAATCAGCCCCAGCATTTT. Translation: CASSSPPGFSNQPQHF.

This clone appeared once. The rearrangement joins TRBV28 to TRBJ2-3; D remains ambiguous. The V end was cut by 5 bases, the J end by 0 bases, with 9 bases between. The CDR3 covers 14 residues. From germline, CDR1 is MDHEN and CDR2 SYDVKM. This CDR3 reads CASSPDSSTDTQYF. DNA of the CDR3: TGTGCCAGCAGTCCTGACTCTAGCACAGATACGCAGTATTTT.

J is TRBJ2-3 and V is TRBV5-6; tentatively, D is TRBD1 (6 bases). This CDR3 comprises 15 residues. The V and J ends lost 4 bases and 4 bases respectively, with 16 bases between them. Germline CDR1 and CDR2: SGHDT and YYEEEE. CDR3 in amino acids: CASSPATGKPDTQYF. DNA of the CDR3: TGTGCCAGCAGCCCGGCCACAGGGAAACCAGATACGCAGTATTTT.

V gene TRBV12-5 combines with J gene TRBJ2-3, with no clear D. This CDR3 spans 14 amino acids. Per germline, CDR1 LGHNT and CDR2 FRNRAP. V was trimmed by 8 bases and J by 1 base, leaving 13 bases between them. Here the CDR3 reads CASLLTVGTDTQYF. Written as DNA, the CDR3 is TGTGCTAGTCTCCTCACTGTGGGCACAGATACGCAGTATTTT.

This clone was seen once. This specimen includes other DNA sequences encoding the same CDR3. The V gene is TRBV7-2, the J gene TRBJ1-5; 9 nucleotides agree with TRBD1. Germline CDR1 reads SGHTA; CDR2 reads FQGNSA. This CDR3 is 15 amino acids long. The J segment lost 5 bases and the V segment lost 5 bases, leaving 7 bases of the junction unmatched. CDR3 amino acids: CASSLRQGGDQPQHF. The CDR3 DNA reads TGTGCCAGCAGCCTACGACAGGGGGGAGATCAGCCCCAGCATTTT.

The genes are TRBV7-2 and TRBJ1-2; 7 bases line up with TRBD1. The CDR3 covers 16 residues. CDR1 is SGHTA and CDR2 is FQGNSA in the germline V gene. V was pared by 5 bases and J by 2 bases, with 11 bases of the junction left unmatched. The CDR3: CASSPSGGGKNYGYTF. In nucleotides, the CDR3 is TGTGCCAGCAGCCCATCAGGGGGAGGAAAGAACTATGGCTACACCTTC.

The CDR3, as DNA: TGTGCCAGCGGGGACAGCGTCTTGAGCTCTGGAAACACCATATATTTT. It specifies CASGDSVLSSGNTIYF. This rearrangement joins TRBV25-1 to TRBJ1-3; 7 bases are shared with TRBD1. The CDR3 is 16 amino acids. The germline CDR1 and CDR2 sequences are MGHDK and SYGVNS. V dropped 8 bases and J dropped 0; count of bases not matched to a gene: 10.

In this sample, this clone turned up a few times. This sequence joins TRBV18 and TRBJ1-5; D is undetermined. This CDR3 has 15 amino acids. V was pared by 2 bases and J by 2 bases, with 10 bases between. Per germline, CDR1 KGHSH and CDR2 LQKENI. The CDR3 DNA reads TGTGCCAGCTCACCAGAGACTTTGGGCAATCAGCCCCAGCATTTT. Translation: CASSPETLGNQPQHF.

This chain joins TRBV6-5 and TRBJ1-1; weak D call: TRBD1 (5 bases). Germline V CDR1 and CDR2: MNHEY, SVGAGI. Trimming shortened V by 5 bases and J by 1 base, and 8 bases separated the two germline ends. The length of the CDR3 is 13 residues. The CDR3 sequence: CASSTGANTEAFF. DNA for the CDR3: TGTGCCAGCAGTACTGGGGCGAACACTGAAGCTTTCTTT.

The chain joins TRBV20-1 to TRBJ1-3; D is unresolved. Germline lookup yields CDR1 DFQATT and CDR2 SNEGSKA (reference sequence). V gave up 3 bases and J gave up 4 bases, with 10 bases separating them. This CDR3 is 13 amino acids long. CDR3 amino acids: CSASPGRGNTIYF. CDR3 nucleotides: TGCAGTGCTAGTCCGGGGAGGGGAAACACCATATATTTT.

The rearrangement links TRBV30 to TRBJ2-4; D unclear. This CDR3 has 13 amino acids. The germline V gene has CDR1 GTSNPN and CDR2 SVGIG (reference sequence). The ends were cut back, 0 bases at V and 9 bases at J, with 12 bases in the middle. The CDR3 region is CAWSVSERAIQYF. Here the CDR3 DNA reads TGTGCCTGGAGTGTATCTGAGCGTGCCATTCAGTACTTC.

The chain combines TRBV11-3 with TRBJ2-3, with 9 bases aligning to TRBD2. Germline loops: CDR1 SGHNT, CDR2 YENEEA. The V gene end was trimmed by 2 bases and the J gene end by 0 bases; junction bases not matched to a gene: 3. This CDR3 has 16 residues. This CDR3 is CASSLRLAGSTDTQYF. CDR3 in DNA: TGTGCCAGCAGCTTACGTCTAGCGGGGAGCACAGATACGCAGTATTTT. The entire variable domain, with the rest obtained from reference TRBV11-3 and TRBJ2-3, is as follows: EAGVVQSPRYKIIEKKQPVAFWCNPISGHNTLYWYLQNLGQGPELLIRYENEEAVDDSQLPKDRFSAERLKGVDSTLKIQPAELGDSAVYLCASSLRLAGSTDTQYFGPGTRLTVL.

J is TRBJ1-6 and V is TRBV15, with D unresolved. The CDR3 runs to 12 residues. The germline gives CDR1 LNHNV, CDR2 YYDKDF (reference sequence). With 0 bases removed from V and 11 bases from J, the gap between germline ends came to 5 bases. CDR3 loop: CATSRDFTPLHF. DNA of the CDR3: TGTGCCACCAGCAGAGACTTTACACCCCTCCACTTT.

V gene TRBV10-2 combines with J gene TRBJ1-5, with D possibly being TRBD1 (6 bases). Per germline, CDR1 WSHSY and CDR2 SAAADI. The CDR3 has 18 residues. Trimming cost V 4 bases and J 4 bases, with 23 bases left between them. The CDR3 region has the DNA TGCGCCAGCAGTGGACGCGGGGGCAGGGTAGGTATAAATCAGCCCCAGCATTTT. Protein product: CASSGRGGRVGINQPQHF.

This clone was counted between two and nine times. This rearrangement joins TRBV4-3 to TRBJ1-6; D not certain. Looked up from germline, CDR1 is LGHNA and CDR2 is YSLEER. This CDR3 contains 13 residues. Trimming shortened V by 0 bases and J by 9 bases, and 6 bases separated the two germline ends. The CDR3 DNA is TGCGCCAGCAGCCAAGATACGGGTTCACCCCTCCACTTT. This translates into CASSQDTGSPLHF.

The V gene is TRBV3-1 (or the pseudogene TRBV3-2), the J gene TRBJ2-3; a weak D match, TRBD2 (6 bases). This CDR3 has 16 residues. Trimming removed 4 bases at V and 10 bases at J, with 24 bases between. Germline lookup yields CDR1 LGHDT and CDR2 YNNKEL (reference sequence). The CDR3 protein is CASSRLWDVTRAAQYF. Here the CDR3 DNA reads TGTGCCAGCAGCCGTCTTTGGGACGTGACTAGGGCGGCGCAGTATTTT.

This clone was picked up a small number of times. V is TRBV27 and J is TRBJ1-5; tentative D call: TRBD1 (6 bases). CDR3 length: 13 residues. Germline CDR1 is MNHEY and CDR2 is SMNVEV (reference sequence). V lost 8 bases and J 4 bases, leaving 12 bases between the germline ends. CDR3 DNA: TGTGCCAGCCAACAGGGCCCGAATCAGCCCCAGCATTTT. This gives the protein CASQQGPNQPQHF.

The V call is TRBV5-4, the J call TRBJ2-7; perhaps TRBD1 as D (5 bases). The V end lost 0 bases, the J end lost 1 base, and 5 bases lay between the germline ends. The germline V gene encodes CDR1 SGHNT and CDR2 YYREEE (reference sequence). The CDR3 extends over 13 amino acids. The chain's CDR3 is CASSLGQSYEQYF. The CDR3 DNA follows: TGTGCCAGCAGCTTGGGACAGTCCTACGAGCAGTACTTC.

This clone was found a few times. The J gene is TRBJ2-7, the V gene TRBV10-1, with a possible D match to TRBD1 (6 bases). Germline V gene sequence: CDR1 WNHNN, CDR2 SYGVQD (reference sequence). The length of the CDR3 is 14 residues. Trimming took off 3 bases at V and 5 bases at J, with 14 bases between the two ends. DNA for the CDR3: TGCGCCAGCAGTGATCGCCAGGGGTCGGACGAGCAGTACTTC. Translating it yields CASSDRQGSDEQYF.

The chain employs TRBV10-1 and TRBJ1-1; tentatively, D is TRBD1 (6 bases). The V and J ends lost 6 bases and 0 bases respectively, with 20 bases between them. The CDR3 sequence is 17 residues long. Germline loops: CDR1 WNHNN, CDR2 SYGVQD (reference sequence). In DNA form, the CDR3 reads TGCGCCAGCAGCGCAACTTTGGGGACAAAAATGAACACTGAAGCTTTCTTT. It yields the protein CASSATLGTKMNTEAFF.